A selection of T cell receptor beta chains follows, all from one sample in a study of CD8+ T cells in alopecia areata. The method was immunoSEQ multiplex PCR; TCRdb's version includes in-frame clones alone and lacks a portion of them. The table records roughly 3,600 clones, 60% to 75% of them present only once. Specimen: skin. These receptors originate from a human donor in good health. CDR3s include the opening cysteine and the closing phenylalanine or tryptophan. A D gene is named only where the DNA matches it firmly. The listing skips clone size in some rows; elsewhere it reads once, few, many or a size class.

J: TRBJ2-2; V: TRBV29-1; D: .; size: .; DNA: TGCAGCGTTGGACAGCTAGGGGGGGAGCTGTTTTTT; CDR3: CSVGQLGGELFF
J: TRBJ1-1; V: TRBV6-5; D: .; size: .; DNA: TGTGCCAGCAGTTCAGGGTTGAACACTGAAGCTTTCTTT; CDR3: CASSSGLNTEAFF
J: TRBJ2-3; V: TRBV7-3; D: .; size: .; DNA: TGTGCCAGCAGCTCCCCGACCCCCGGAGATACGCAGTATTTT; CDR3: CASSSPTPGDTQYF
J: TRBJ2-7; V: TRBV5-4; D: .; size: .; DNA: TGTGCCAGCAGCTCCCCGGCGGTCTCCTACGAGCAGTACTTC; CDR3: CASSSPAVSYEQYF
J: TRBJ2-5; V: TRBV7-2; D: .; size: .; DNA: TGTGCCAGCAGCTTAGGGCCGTCAGAGACCCAGTACTTC; CDR3: CASSLGPSETQYF
J: TRBJ2-3; V: TRBV7-2; D: TRBD2; size: .; DNA: TGTGCCAGCAGCACGCGGGGGGGCCTATCAGATACGCAGTATTTT; CDR3: CASSTRGGLSDTQYF
J: TRBJ2-1; V: TRBV10-1; D: TRBD2; size: .; DNA: TGCGCCAGCAGTGGAGCGGGGGGGCTGAGCAATGAGCAGTTCTTC; CDR3: CASSGAGGLSNEQFF
J: TRBJ2-5; V: TRBV11-3; D: .; size: .; DNA: TGTGCCAGCAGCTTCTTCGGGGCCCGGGAGACCCAGTACTTC; CDR3: CASSFFGARETQYF
J: TRBJ2-3; V: TRBV4-1; D: TRBD2; size: few; DNA: TGCGCCAGCAGCCCGACGGGGGGGCCCCAAGATACGCAGTATTTT; CDR3: CASSPTGGPQDTQYF
J: TRBJ2-3; V: TRBV7-7; D: .; size: .; DNA: TGTGCCAGCAGCTTAGCGGGTAGTCCGACAGATACGCAGTATTTT; CDR3: CASSLAGSPTDTQYF
J: TRBJ2-3; V: TRBV9; D: TRBD2; size: .; DNA: TGTGCCAGCAGCGTAGTGGGTAGCGGGGGGGCTGGAGATACGCAGTATTTT; CDR3: CASSVVGSGGAGDTQYF
J: TRBJ2-3; V: TRBV15; D: .; size: .; DNA: TGTGCCACCAGCACCAACGCCGATACGCAGTATTTT; CDR3: CATSTNADTQYF
J: TRBJ2-3; V: TRBV5-1; D: .; size: once; DNA: TGCGCCAGCAGAGGTCCCACTGGTATAGGGCGGCCAATCACAGATACGCAGTATTTT; CDR3: CASRGPTGIGRPITDTQYF
J: TRBJ2-2; V: TRBV5-1; D: TRBD1; size: .; DNA: TGCGCCAGCAGCTTTGGGGCCGGGACAGGGGGCACCGGGGAGCTGTTTTTT; CDR3: CASSFGAGTGGTGELFF
J: TRBJ2-5; V: TRBV25-1; D: .; size: .; DNA: TGTGCCAGCAGTCCAGAGGGTTCGAAGACCCAGTACTTC; CDR3: CASSPEGSKTQYF
J: TRBJ1-2; V: TRBV27; D: .; size: .; DNA: TGTGCCAGCGCGGGGCGCCCCGTAGATCCTAACTATGGCTACACCTTC; CDR3: CASAGRPVDPNYGYTF
J: TRBJ2-1; V: TRBV7-2; D: .; size: .; DNA: TGTGCCAGCAGCGCTGGAGCTCATGAGCAGTTCTTC; CDR3: CASSAGAHEQFF
J: TRBJ1-1; V: TRBV14; D: .; size: .; DNA: TGTGCCAGCAGCCAAGTTAGGAGGGGGAACACTGAAGCTTTCTTT; CDR3: CASSQVRRGNTEAFF
J: TRBJ2-6; V: TRBV12-5; D: TRBD2; size: .; DNA: TGTGCTAGTGGTCCGGGACTAGCGGGGGGTGGTTTAGGGGCCAACGTCCTGACTTTC; CDR3: CASGPGLAGGGLGANVLTF
J: TRBJ1-2; V: TRBV7-8; D: .; size: .; DNA: TGTGCCAGCAGCTTATCGTTCGGTGTTCTCTTCGGCTACACCTTC; CDR3: CASSLSFGVLFGYTF
J: TRBJ2-2; V: TRBV6-1; D: .; size: few; DNA: TGTGCCAGCAGTTATAGAGAAGTCGGGGAGCTGTTTTTT; CDR3: CASSYREVGELFF
J: TRBJ2-1; V: TRBV5-8; D: .; size: .; DNA: TGTGCCAGCAGCTTCTCCCCCGCGGTTGACTCCTACAATGAGCAGTTCTTC; CDR3: CASSFSPAVDSYNEQFF
J: TRBJ2-3; V: TRBV6-4; D: TRBD1; size: .; DNA: TGTGCCAGCGGGCCCTCCGGGACAGGGACAGATACGCAGTATTTT; CDR3: CASGPSGTGTDTQYF
J: TRBJ2-5; V: TRBV6-6; D: .; size: few; DNA: TGTGCCAGCAGTTCCCCGGGACTTACACAAGAGACCCAGTACTTC; CDR3: CASSSPGLTQETQYF
J: TRBJ1-1; V: TRBV5-6; D: .; size: .; DNA: TGTGCCAGCCTTACAGGGTTCACTGAAGCTTTCTTT; CDR3: CASLTGFTEAFF
J: TRBJ2-2; V: TRBV6-1; D: .; size: .; DNA: TGTGCCAGCGCCCCCGGGACTTCGAACACCGGGGAGCTGTTTTTT; CDR3: CASAPGTSNTGELFF
J: TRBJ1-4; V: TRBV5-8; D: .; size: few; DNA: TGTGCCAGCAGCTTCTATATAAATGAAAAACTGTTTTTT; CDR3: CASSFYINEKLFF
J: TRBJ2-2; V: TRBV11-2; D: .; size: few; DNA: TGTGCCAGCAGCTTCACGAACACCGGGGAGCTGTTTTTT; CDR3: CASSFTNTGELFF
J: TRBJ1-2; V: TRBV7-2; D: .; size: few; DNA: TGTGCCAGCAGGAATCCAAAATGGGGCTCTAACTATGGCTACACCTTC; CDR3: CASRNPKWGSNYGYTF
J: TRBJ1-2; V: TRBV5-1; D: TRBD1; size: .; DNA: TGCGCCAGCAGCCTGGGACAGGGAAACTATGGCTACACCTTC; CDR3: CASSLGQGNYGYTF
J: TRBJ1-1; V: TRBV2; D: TRBD1; size: once; DNA: TGTGCCGGGTTCTTACAGGGGAGAAACACTGAAGCTTTCTTT; CDR3: CAGFLQGRNTEAFF
J: TRBJ2-3; V: TRBV6-5; D: .; size: few; DNA: TGTGCCAGCAGTACTAAGGGTCAAGATACGCAGTATTTT; CDR3: CASSTKGQDTQYF
J: TRBJ1-2; V: TRBV5-4; D: .; size: .; DNA: TGTGCCAGCAGCTTGGAAGGGAGCTACACCTTC; CDR3: CASSLEGSYTF
J: TRBJ2-7; V: TRBV18; D: TRBD1; size: few; DNA: TGTGCCAGCTCACCCCGGGACAGCTCCTACGAGCAGTACTTC; CDR3: CASSPRDSSYEQYF
J: TRBJ1-2; V: TRBV19; D: TRBD1; size: .; DNA: TGTGCCAGTAAGAAAGGACAGGGGGCGTCGGGCTACACCTTC; CDR3: CASKKGQGASGYTF
J: TRBJ2-3; V: TRBV27; D: .; size: few; DNA: TGTGCCACCTCCCGATTGGGGGGCCGGACAGATACGCAGTATTTT; CDR3: CATSRLGGRTDTQYF
J: TRBJ2-7; V: TRBV10-2; D: TRBD2; size: once; DNA: TGCGCCAGCAGCGCTACATGGACTAGCGGGGAATACGAGCAGTACTTC; CDR3: CASSATWTSGEYEQYF
J: TRBJ1-4; V: TRBV27; D: TRBD1; size: once; DNA: TGTGCCAGCAGTTTATATTGGGACAGGGGGTATTCAACTAATGAAAAACTGTTTTTT; CDR3: CASSLYWDRGYSTNEKLFF
J: TRBJ2-7; V: TRBV12-5; D: .; size: .; DNA: TGTGCTAGTGGTTTGGGTTACGAGCAGTACTTC; CDR3: CASGLGYEQYF
J: TRBJ1-1; V: TRBV5-1; D: TRBD1; size: once; DNA: TGCGCCAGCACGGCCGGGACAGGATCTCTTGAAGCTTTCTTT; CDR3: CASTAGTGSLEAFF
J: TRBJ2-3; V: TRBV5-6; D: .; size: .; DNA: TGTGCCAGCAGCTTGAAAGGGTTAGATACGCAGTATTTT; CDR3: CASSLKGLDTQYF
J: TRBJ1-1; V: TRBV29-1; D: .; size: .; DNA: TGCAGCGGTACCGAACCAGGGTCCAGGACTGAAGCTTTCTTT; CDR3: CSGTEPGSRTEAFF
J: TRBJ2-7; V: TRBV4-1; D: TRBD2; size: .; DNA: TGCGCCAGCAGCCAAGATACAGCGGGGGGGCCGGTCGAGCAGTACTTC; CDR3: CASSQDTAGGPVEQYF
J: TRBJ1-1; V: TRBV5-1; D: .; size: .; DNA: TGCGCCAGCAGCCACAGGTGGCTGAACACTGAAGCTTTCTTT; CDR3: CASSHRWLNTEAFF
J: TRBJ2-1; V: TRBV5-5; D: TRBD2; size: .; DNA: TGTGCCAGCAGCTTGGTTGGCGGGGGGGTTTACAATGAGCAGTTCTTC; CDR3: CASSLVGGGVYNEQFF
J: TRBJ1-5; V: TRBV29-1; D: .; size: .; DNA: TGCAGCGTTGGAGAAGGCATCTATCAGCCCCAGCATTTT; CDR3: CSVGEGIYQPQHF
J: TRBJ1-2; V: TRBV7-9; D: .; size: .; DNA: TGTGCCAGCAGCTCCCACAAGACGGATGGCTACACCTTC; CDR3: CASSSHKTDGYTF
J: TRBJ1-4; V: TRBV19; D: .; size: .; DNA: TGTGCCAGTAGTATTCGGGGCAGGGACGAAAAACTGTTTTTT; CDR3: CASSIRGRDEKLFF
J: TRBJ2-2; V: TRBV19; D: .; size: once; DNA: TGTGCCAGTAGTATTTCTGGGAACACCGGGGAGCTGTTTTTT; CDR3: CASSISGNTGELFF
J: TRBJ1-1; V: TRBV18; D: .; size: once; DNA: TGTGCCAGCTCACTTACAGACAACACTGAAGCTTTCTTT; CDR3: CASSLTDNTEAFF
J: TRBJ1-4; V: TRBV6-5; D: .; size: once; DNA: TGTGCCAGCAATGAGGGCAGGCTCAATGAAAAACTGTTTTTT; CDR3: CASNEGRLNEKLFF
J: TRBJ2-1; V: TRBV7-4; D: .; size: .; DNA: TGTGCCAGCAGCTTTATCTTGGGTTCCTACAATGAGCAGTTCTTC; CDR3: CASSFILGSYNEQFF
J: TRBJ1-5; V: TRBV19; D: .; size: few; DNA: TGTGCCAGTAGTATCTACGCTGACGGGGGCAGCAAAATCAATCAGCCCCAGCATTTT; CDR3: CASSIYADGGSKINQPQHF
J: TRBJ1-1; V: TRBV5-1; D: .; size: once; DNA: TGCGCCAGCAGCTTGGGGACTGCGAACACTGAAGCTTTCTTT; CDR3: CASSLGTANTEAFF
J: TRBJ1-6; V: TRBV6-5; D: .; size: .; DNA: TGTGCCAGCAGTTACCCAGGGGCCGGTAATTCACCCCTCCACTTT; CDR3: CASSYPGAGNSPLHF
J: TRBJ2-7; V: TRBV7-9; D: .; size: .; DNA: TGTGCCAGCAGCCCCCGGGGGAACGAGCAGTACTTC; CDR3: CASSPRGNEQYF
J: TRBJ2-2; V: TRBV15; D: TRBD1; size: once; DNA: TGTGCCACCAGCAGAGATGAGGGGGCGGGCACCGGGGAGCTGTTTTTT; CDR3: CATSRDEGAGTGELFF
J: TRBJ2-3; V: TRBV2; D: TRBD1; size: .; DNA: TGTGCCAGCAGTGAAAAGAATCAGGGGGCGGCAGATACGCAGTATTTT; CDR3: CASSEKNQGAADTQYF
J: TRBJ2-7; V: TRBV6-6; D: TRBD1; size: .; DNA: TGTGCCAGCACCTCGGACAGGGAATTCTACGAGCAGTACTTC; CDR3: CASTSDREFYEQYF